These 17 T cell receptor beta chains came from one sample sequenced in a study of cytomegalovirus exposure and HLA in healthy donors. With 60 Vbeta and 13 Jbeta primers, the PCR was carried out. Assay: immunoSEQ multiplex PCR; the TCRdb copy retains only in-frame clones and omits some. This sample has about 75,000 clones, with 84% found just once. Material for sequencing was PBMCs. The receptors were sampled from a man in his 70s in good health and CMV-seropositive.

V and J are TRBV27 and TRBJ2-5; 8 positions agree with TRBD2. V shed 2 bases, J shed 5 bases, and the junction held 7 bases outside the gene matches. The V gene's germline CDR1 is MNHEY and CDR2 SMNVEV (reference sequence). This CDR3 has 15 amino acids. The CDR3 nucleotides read TGTGCCAGCAGTTTAGGCGGGACTAGTCTGGAGACCCAGTACTTC. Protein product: CASSLGGTSLETQYF.

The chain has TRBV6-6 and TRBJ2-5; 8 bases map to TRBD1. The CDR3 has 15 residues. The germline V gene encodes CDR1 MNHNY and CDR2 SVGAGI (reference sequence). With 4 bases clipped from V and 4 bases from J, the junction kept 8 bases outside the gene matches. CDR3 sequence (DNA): TGTGCCAGCAGTTCTACCGACAGGGGAGCAGAGACCCAGTACTTC. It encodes CASSSTDRGAETQYF.

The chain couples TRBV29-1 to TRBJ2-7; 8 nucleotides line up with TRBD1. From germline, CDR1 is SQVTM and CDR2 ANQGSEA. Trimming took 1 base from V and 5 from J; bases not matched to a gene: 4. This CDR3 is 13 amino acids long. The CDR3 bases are TGCAGCGTTGAAGGTGACAGGGGAGACGAGCAGTACTTC. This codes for CSVEGDRGDEQYF.

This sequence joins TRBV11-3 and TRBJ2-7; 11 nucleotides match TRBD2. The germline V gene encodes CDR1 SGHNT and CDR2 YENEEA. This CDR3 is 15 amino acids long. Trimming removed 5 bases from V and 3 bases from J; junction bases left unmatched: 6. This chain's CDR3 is CASSPTSGRRYEQYF. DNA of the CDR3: TGTGCCAGCAGCCCAACTAGCGGGAGACGCTACGAGCAGTACTTC.

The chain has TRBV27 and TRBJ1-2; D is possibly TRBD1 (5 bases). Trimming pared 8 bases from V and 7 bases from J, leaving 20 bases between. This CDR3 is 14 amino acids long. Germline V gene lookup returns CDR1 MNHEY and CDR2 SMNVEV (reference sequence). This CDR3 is CASRAGVGDSGYTF. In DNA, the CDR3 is TGTGCCAGCCGAGCGGGGGTCGGGGACTCTGGCTACACCTTC.

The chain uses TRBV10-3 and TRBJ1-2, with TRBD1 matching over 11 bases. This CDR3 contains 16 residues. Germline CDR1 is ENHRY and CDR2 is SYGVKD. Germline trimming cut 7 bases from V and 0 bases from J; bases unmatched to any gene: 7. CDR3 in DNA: TGTGCCATCACTGGGGACAGGGGGAAAGCTAACTATGGCTACACCTTC. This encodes CAITGDRGKANYGYTF.

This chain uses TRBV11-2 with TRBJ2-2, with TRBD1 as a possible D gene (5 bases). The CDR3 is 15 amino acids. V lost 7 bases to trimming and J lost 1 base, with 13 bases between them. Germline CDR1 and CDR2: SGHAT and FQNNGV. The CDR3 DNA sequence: TGTGCCAGCACCCCAGTAGGGGTGAACACCGGGGAGCTGTTTTTT. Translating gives CASTPVGVNTGELFF.

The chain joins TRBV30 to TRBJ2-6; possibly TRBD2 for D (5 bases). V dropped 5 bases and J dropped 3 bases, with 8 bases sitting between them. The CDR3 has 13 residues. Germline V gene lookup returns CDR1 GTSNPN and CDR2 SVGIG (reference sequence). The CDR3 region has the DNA TGTGCCTGGGGAGGCAGTGGGGCCAACGTCCTGACTTTC. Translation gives CAWGGSGANVLTF.

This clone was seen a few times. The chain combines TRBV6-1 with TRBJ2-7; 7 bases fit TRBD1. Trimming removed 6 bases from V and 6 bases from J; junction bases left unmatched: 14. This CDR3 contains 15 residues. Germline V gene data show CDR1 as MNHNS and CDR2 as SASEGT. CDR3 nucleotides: TGTGCCAGCAGCGAAATACAGGGGTATCGTCCCGAGCAGTACTTC. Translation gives CASSEIQGYRPEQYF.

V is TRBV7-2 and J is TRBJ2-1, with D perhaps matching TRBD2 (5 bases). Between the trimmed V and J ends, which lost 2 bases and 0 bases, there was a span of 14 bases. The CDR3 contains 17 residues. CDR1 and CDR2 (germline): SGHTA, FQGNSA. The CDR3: CASSLREPLSSYNEQFF. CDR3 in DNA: TGTGCCAGCAGCTTACGGGAACCATTGAGCTCCTACAATGAGCAGTTCTTC.

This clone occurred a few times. The DNA for the CDR3 is TGTGCCAGCAGACAGGGGTCCGGGGAGCTGTTTTTT. It codes for CASRQGSGELFF. The chain employs TRBV7-6 and TRBJ2-2, with 7 positions matching TRBD1. Losses at the gene ends were 6 bases for V and 6 bases for J; bases not matched to a gene: 1. Germline CDR1 and CDR2: SGHVS and FNYEAQ. This CDR3 spans 12 amino acids.

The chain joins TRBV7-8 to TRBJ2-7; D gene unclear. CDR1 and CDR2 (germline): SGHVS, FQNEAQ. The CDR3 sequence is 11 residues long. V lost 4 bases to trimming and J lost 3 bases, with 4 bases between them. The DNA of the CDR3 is TGTGCCAGCAGCTCGTTCTACGAGCAGTACTTC. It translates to CASSSFYEQYF.

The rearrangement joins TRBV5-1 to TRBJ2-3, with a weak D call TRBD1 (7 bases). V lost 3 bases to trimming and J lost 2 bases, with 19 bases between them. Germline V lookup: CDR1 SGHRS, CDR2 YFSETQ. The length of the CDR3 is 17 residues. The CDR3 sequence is CASSSDYRGLVTDTQYF. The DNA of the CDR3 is TGCGCCAGCAGCTCGGACTACAGGGGACTCGTCACAGATACGCAGTATTTT. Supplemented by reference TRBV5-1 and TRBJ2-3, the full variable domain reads KAGVTQTPRYLIKTRGQQVTLSCSPISGHRSVSWYQQTPGQGLQFLFEYFSETQRNKGNFPGRFSGRQFSNSRSEMNVSTLELGDSALYLCASSSDYRGLVTDTQYFGPGTRLTVL.

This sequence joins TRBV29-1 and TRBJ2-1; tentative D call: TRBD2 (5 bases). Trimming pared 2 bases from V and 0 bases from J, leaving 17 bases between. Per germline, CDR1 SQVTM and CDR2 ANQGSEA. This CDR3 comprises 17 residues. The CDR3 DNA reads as TGCAGCGTTGAATGGTTGGCCGATAGCGACTCCTACAATGAGCAGTTCTTC. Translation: CSVEWLADSDSYNEQFF.

CDR3 sequence (DNA): TGCAGCGTTGAAGTTGGGACAGGAGTTACAGATACGCAGTATTTT. Protein product: CSVEVGTGVTDTQYF. The chain uses TRBV29-1 and TRBJ2-3; 8 positions agree with TRBD1. V shed 1 base and J 3 bases; nucleotides not matched to a gene: 6. Per germline, CDR1 SQVTM and CDR2 ANQGSEA. The CDR3 is 15 amino acids.

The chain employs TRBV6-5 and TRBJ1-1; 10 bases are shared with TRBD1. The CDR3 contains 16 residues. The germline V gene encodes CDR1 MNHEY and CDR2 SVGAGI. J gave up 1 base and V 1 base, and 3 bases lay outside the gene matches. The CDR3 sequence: CASSYFRTGGNTEAFF. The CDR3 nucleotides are TGTGCCAGCAGTTACTTTCGGACAGGGGGGAACACTGAAGCTTTCTTT.

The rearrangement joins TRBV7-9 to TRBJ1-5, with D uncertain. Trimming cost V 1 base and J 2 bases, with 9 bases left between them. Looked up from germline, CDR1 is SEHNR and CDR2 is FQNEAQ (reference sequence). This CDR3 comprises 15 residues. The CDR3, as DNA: TGTGCCAGCAGCTTAGACAGTTTGGGCAATCAGCCCCAGCATTTT. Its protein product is CASSLDSLGNQPQHF.